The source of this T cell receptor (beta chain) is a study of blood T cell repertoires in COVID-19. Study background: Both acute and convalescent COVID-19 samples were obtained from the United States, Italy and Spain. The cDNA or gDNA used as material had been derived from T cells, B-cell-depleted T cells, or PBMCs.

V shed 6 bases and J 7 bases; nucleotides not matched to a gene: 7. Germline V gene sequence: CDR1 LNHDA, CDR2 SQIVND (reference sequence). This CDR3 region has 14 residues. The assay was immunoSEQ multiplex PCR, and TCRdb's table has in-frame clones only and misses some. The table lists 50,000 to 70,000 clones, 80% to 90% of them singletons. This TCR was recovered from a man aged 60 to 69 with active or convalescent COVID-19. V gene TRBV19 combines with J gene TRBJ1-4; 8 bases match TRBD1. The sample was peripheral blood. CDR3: CASSRTGKFEKLFF. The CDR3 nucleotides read TGTGCCAGTAGCCGGACAGGGAAGTTTGAAAAACTGTTTTTT.